This is a list of T cell receptor beta chains from one sample in a study of T cell responses to AZD1222 COVID-19 vaccine. Some clones are missing from TCRdb's copy, which holds only in-frame ones; the method was immunoSEQ multiplex PCR. The table lists about 83,000 clones, roughly 88% of them singletons, with 8.5% to 10% in the top ten. The specimen was peripheral blood, collected on day 0 of AZD1222 vaccination. The receptors derive from an adult in good health. Both conserved end residues are part of each CDR3.

TRBV30	TRBJ2-1	CAWSVPRLNEQFF
TRBV29-1	TRBJ2-5	CSAVGGAETQYF
TRBV28	TRBJ2-2	CASSFPPPPSGVTNTGELFF
TRBV7-2	TRBJ2-5	CASSDPVGYQETQYF
TRBV7-9	TRBJ2-3	CASSSTDTQYF
TRBV24-1	TRBJ1-5	CATSDSTGISGNQPQHF
TRBV9	TRBJ2-2	CASSAIGRRTGELFF
TRBV28	TRBJ1-5	CASRPGTGFNQPQHF
TRBV9	TRBJ1-3	CASSVGGSFSGNTIYF
TRBV28	TRBJ1-2	CASSLTGREVYTF
TRBV6-5	TRBJ2-3	CASSYPTGGASDTQYF
TRBV28	TRBJ1-2	CASGEYYGYTF
TRBV10-1	TRBJ2-3	CASSPGQASDTQYF
TRBV27	TRBJ2-5	CASSEWAQSETQYF
TRBV28	TRBJ1-2	CASSLLGREDGYTF
TRBV9	TRBJ1-3	CASKEGTSGNTIYF
TRBV2	TRBJ2-3	CASSGSGSYTDTQYF